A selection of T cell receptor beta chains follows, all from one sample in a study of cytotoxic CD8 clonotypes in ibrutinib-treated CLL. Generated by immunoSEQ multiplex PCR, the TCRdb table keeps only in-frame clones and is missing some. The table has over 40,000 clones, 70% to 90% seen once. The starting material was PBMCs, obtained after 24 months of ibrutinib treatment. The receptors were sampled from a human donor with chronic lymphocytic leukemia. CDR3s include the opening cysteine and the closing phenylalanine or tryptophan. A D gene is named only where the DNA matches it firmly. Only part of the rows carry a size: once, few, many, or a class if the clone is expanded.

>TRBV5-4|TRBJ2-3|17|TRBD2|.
TGTGCCAGCAGCTTCGCGACTAGCTCCTTGAGCACAGATACGCAGTATTTT
CASSFATSSLSTDTQYF
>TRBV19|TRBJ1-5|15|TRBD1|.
TGTGCCAGTAGTATGGAGGGGGCAAAGGGTCAGCCCCAGCATTTT
CASSMEGAKGQPQHF
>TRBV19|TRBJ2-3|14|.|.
TGTGCCAGTAGTATGGCTCCCTCCACAGATACGCAGTATTTT
CASSMAPSTDTQYF
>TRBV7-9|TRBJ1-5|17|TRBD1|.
TGTGCCAGCAGCCCCTGGACAGGGGTCCCTAGCAATCAGCCCCAGCATTTT
CASSPWTGVPSNQPQHF
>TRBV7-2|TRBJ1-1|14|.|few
TGTGCCAGCAGCCCCTTGGGGGCGGCCACTGAAGCTTTCTTT
CASSPLGAATEAFF
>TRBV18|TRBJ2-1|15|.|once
TGTGCCAGCTCACCAAGGGCGGGACTTTACAATGAGCAGTTCTTC
CASSPRAGLYNEQFF
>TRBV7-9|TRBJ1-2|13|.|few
TGTGCCAGCAGCTTAGGGGTTAACTATGGCTACACCTTC
CASSLGVNYGYTF
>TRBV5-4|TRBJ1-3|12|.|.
TGTGCCAGCACCGACAGTGGAAACACCATATATTTT
CASTDSGNTIYF
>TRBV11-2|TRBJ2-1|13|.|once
TGTGCCAGCAGCTTAGATATGGTCAGTAGCCCGTTCTTC
CASSLDMVSSPFF
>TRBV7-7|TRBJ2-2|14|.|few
TGTGCCAGCAGCCCATCCTTAGAGGCCGGGGAGCTGTTTTTT
CASSPSLEAGELFF
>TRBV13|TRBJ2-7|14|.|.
TGTGCCAGCAGCCTACACCAGGACTCCTACGAGCAGTACTTC
CASSLHQDSYEQYF
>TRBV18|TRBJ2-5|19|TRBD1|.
TGTGCCAGCTCACCACGGGGGACAGGGGGCTCGTTGATCCAAGAGACCCAGTACTTC
CASSPRGTGGSLIQETQYF
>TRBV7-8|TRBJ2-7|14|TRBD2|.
TGTGCCAGCAGCATCTCTAGCGGGAGCGGCGAGCAGTACTTC
CASSISSGSGEQYF
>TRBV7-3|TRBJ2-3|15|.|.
TGTGCCAGCAGCGCCGGGACACAACACACAGATACGCAGTATTTT
CASSAGTQHTDTQYF
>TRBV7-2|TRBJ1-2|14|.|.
TGTGCCAGCAGCTTCGGCAGGGTCGAGCATGGCTACACCTTC
CASSFGRVEHGYTF
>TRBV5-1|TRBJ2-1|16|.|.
TGCGCCAGCAGCTCGACCCTTACCAGCTCCTACAATGAGCAGTTCTTC
CASSSTLTSSYNEQFF
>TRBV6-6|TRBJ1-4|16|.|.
TGTGCCAGCACCAAAAGTCGACAGGCCTTCTCCGAAAAACTGTTTTTT
CASTKSRQAFSEKLFF
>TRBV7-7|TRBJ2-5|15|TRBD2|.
TGTGCCAGCAGCTTAGGCGCTAGCGGGGAAGAGACCCAGTACTTC
CASSLGASGEETQYF
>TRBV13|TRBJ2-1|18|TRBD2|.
TGTGCCAGCAGCCACGGGACTAGCGGGAGGCGAAGGGGCAATGAGCAGTTCTTC
CASSHGTSGRRRGNEQFF
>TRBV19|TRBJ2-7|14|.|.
TGTGCCAGTAGTTCTACCGGGACCGCCGCTCCGTGGTACTTC
CASSSTGTAAPWYF
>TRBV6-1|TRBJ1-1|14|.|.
TGTGCCAGCAGTGAAGCGCCGGGGGGGACTGAAGCTTTCTTT
CASSEAPGGTEAFF
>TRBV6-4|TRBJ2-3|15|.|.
TGTGCCAGCAGTTATAAAGCGGAACCTACAGATACGCAGTATTTT
CASSYKAEPTDTQYF
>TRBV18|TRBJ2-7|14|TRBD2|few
TGTGCCAGCTCACCACCGGGAGGGGACTACGAGCAGTACTTC
CASSPPGGDYEQYF
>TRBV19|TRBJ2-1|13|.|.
TGTGCCACTTCCCCTGAGCGGCGGGGTTCGTGGGTCTTC
CATSPERRGSWVF
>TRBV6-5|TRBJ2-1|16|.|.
TGTGCCAGCAGTTACTCGACCGTCGTGGGCGACAATGAGCAGTTCTTC
CASSYSTVVGDNEQFF
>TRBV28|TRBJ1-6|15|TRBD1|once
TGTGCCAGCAGTTCTGCGGGACAGGGGTATTCACCCCTCCACTTT
CASSSAGQGYSPLHF
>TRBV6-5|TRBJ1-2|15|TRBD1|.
TGTGCCAGCAATACCGGAGGGGGCAATTGGTATGGCTACACCTTC
CASNTGGGNWYGYTF
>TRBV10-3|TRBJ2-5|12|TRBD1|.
TGTGCCATCGGGGGACAGGCGGAGACCCAGTACTTC
CAIGGQAETQYF
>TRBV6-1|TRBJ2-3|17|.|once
TGTGCCAGCAGTGGGAGATTAAGGTCACAAAGCACAGATACGCAGTATTTT
CASSGRLRSQSTDTQYF
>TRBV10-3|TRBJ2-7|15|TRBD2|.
TGTGCCATCAGTGGACTAGCGGTCAGCTCCTACGAGCAGTACTTC
CAISGLAVSSYEQYF
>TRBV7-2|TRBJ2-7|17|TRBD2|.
TGTGCCAGCAGCTTAGCGGTGGGACTAGCGGCGAAGTACGAGCAGTACTTC
CASSLAVGLAAKYEQYF
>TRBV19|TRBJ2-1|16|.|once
TGTGCCAGTAGTATAGGTGCGGGACCGCTATACAATGAGCAGTTCTTC
CASSIGAGPLYNEQFF
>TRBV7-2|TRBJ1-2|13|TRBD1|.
TGTGCCAGCAGCTGGGGACAGGGGCATGGCTACACCTTC
CASSWGQGHGYTF
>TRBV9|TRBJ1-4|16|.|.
TGTGCCAGCAGCCCTCAACAGGGAGGTTACGACGAAAAACTGTTTTTT
CASSPQQGGYDEKLFF
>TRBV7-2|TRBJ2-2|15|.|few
TGTGCCAGCAGCTTGGGACTCCACAACACCGGGGAGCTGTTTTTT
CASSLGLHNTGELFF
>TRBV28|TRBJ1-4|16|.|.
TGTGCCAGCAGCTACCCCCCGGATGCAACTAATGAAAAACTGTTTTTT
CASSYPPDATNEKLFF
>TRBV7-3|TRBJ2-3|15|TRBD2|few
TGTGCCAGCAGCTTAACGGCGGGAGGGTACGATACGCAGTATTTT
CASSLTAGGYDTQYF
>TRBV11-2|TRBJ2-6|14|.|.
TGTGCCAGCAGCCTAGACGTTCAAGCCAACGTCCTGACTTTC
CASSLDVQANVLTF
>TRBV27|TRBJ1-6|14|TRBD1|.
TGTGCCAGCACCCGGACAGGGGGTAATTCACCCCTCCACTTT
CASTRTGGNSPLHF
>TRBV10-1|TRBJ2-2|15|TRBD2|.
TGCGCCAGCAGCCCCGGGACTACATACACCGGGGAGCTGTTTTTT
CASSPGTTYTGELFF
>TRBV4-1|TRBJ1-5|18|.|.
TGCGCCAGCAGCCCGCTTTACCTCGCAGAGAAGGGTTCGGAGCCCCAGCATTTT
CASSPLYLAEKGSEPQHF
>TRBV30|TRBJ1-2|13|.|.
TGTGCCTGGAGTGTAAGGCAGGGGACTGCCTACACCTTC
CAWSVRQGTAYTF
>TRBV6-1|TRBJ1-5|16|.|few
TGTGCCAGCAGTGAAGCGCTCCCAGGGACGGGTCAGCCCCAGCATTTT
CASSEALPGTGQPQHF
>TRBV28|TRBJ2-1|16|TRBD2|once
TGTGCCAGCAGGCCGGGACTAGCGGGACCTTACAATGAGCAGTTCTTC
CASRPGLAGPYNEQFF
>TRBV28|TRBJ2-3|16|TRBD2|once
TGTGCCAGCAGCCCAGCGGGAGGGCCGGGCACAGATACGCAGTATTTT
CASSPAGGPGTDTQYF
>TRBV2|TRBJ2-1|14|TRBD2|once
TGTGCCAGCAGTATACTAGCGGGAGGGGCTGGGCAGTTCTTC
CASSILAGGAGQFF
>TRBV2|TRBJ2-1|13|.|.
TGTGCCAGCAGTGAGACCCCTTACAATGAGCAGTTCTTC
CASSETPYNEQFF
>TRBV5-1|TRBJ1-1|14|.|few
TGCGCCAGCACTGGGAGGACGGATAACACTGAAGCTTTCTTT
CASTGRTDNTEAFF
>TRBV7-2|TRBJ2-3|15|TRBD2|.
TGTGCCAGCAGCTCCGTCTCGGGAGGGCCAGATACGCAGTATTTT
CASSSVSGGPDTQYF
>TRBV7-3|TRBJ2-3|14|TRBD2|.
TGTGCCAGCAGCCGGACTAGCGACACAGATACGCAGTATTTT
CASSRTSDTDTQYF
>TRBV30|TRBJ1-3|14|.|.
TGTGCCTGGAGTTCGGGCGAAGAAGGAAACACCATATATTTT
CAWSSGEEGNTIYF
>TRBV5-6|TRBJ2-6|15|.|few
TGTGCCAGCAGCTTGGTTTTCTCTGGGGCCAACGTCCTGACTTTC
CASSLVFSGANVLTF
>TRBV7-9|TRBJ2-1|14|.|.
TGTGCCAGCAGCCCCGGCGGGCTATACAATGAGCAGTTCTTC
CASSPGGLYNEQFF
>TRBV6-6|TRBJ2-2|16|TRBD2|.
TGTGCCAGCACCTCCGGGACTAGCGGGAGAGGAGGGGAGCTGTTTTTT
CASTSGTSGRGGELFF